Listed here are 28 T cell receptor beta chains from one sample, sequenced in a study of control samples from healthy donors and cancer patients. Assay: immunoSEQ multiplex PCR; the TCRdb copy retains only in-frame clones and omits some. The sample contains around 94,000 clones, over 75% of which appear only once. The material sequenced was blood. The origin of the receptors is a woman aged 18 to 35 in good health.

The CDR3 DNA is TGCGCCAGCAGCCGACAGGGGGCGAACACCGGGGAGCTGTTTTTT. Encoded protein: CASSRQGANTGELFF. The chain joins TRBV5-1 to TRBJ2-2; 9 positions agree with TRBD1. J was trimmed by 0 bases and V by 4 bases; bases with no gene match: 1. Germline V CDR1 and CDR2: SGHRS, YFSETQ. The CDR3 is made up of 15 amino acids.

The genes are TRBV18 and TRBJ1-2; D remains ambiguous. CDR1 and CDR2 (germline): KGHSH, LQKENI. The CDR3 runs 13 residues. V was cut by 0 bases and J by 8 bases, with 10 bases left in between. The CDR3 nucleotides are TGTGCCAGCTCACCACCGGCGACCGGGGGCTACACCTTC. It translates to CASSPPATGGYTF.

The gene calls are TRBV5-6 and TRBJ2-3; no clear D. The CDR3 sequence is 17 residues long. The V gene lost 4 bases and the J gene lost 0 bases, with 18 bases spanning the gap. Germline CDR1 and CDR2: SGHDT and YYEEEE. CDR3 DNA sequence: TGTGCCAGCAGCGGTTACCTCCCAAGCTCTAGCACAGATACGCAGTATTTT. Its translation is CASSGYLPSSSTDTQYF. The full variable domain, with the rest looked up from reference TRBV5-6 and TRBJ2-3, is DAGVTQSPTHLIKTRGQQVTLRCSPKSGHDTVSWYQQALGQGPQFIFQYYEEEERQRGNFPDRFSGHQFPNYSSELNVNALLLGDSALYLCASSGYLPSSSTDTQYFGPGTRLTVL.

This chain links TRBV2 with TRBJ2-2; 10 bases are shared with TRBD1. Germline CDR1 SNHLY, CDR2 FYNNEI. The CDR3 spans 15 residues. V lost 6 bases and J lost 4; bases outside the gene matches: 5. Here the CDR3 DNA reads TGTGCCAGCAGCGGGACAGGGGCGAGCACCGGGGAGCTGTTTTTT. Translating it yields CASSGTGASTGELFF. The complete variable domain, with remaining parts taken from reference TRBV2 and TRBJ2-2, reads EPEVTQTPSHQVTQMGQEVILRCVPISNHLYFYWYRQILGQKVEFLVSFYNNEISEKSEIFDDQFSVERPDGSNFTLKIRSTKLEDSAMYFCASSGTGASTGELFFGEGSRLTVL.

Only a few counts were recorded for this clone. This chain links TRBV15 with TRBJ1-4; D possibly corresponds to TRBD1 (6 bases). Germline V gives CDR1 LNHNV, CDR2 YYDKDF (reference sequence). Trimming removed 5 bases from V and 4 bases from J, with 11 bases in between. This CDR3 contains 14 residues. CDR3 amino acids: CATSGRGGNEKLFF. The CDR3 DNA is TGTGCCACCAGCGGCAGGGGTGGTAATGAAAAACTGTTTTTT.

The chain has TRBV27 and TRBJ2-3; tentative D call: TRBD1 (7 bases). CDR3 length: 15 amino acids. Germline CDR1 reads MNHEY; CDR2 reads SMNVEV (reference sequence). V lost 7 bases and J lost 1, with 15 bases in between. This CDR3 reads CASTSRGTGTDTQYF. For the CDR3, the DNA is TGTGCCAGCACCTCCCGGGGGACAGGCACAGATACGCAGTATTTT.

The V call is TRBV7-9, the J call TRBJ1-1; the match to TRBD1 covers 10 bases. Losses at the gene ends were 3 bases for V and 8 bases for J; bases not matched to a gene: 6. This CDR3 spans 14 amino acids. From germline, CDR1 is SEHNR and CDR2 FQNEAQ (reference sequence). Here the CDR3 reads CASSFYRDRGEAFF. The CDR3 DNA sequence: TGTGCCAGCAGCTTCTACCGGGACAGGGGAGAAGCTTTCTTT.

CDR3 sequence: CASSSGGQVPLNTEAFF. CDR3 nucleotides: TGTGCCAGCAGCTCTGGGGGACAGGTGCCCTTGAACACTGAAGCTTTCTTT. This sequence joins TRBV5-6 and TRBJ1-1, with 8 positions matching TRBD1. CDR1 and CDR2 from the germline V gene are SGHDT and YYEEEE. This CDR3 has 17 amino acids. With 3 bases clipped from V and 0 bases from J, the junction kept 10 bases outside the gene matches.

This chain connects TRBV5-7 to TRBJ2-5; TRBD1 matches 10 bases. TRBV5-7 is known as an ORF, though its function is uncertain. V was clipped by 2 bases and J by 5 bases; unmatched bases: 6. This CDR3 has 15 amino acids. The CDR3 DNA reads as TGTGCCAGCAGCTTAGGACAGGGGGGTGGCGAGACCCAGTACTTC. Its protein product is CASSLGQGGGETQYF.

This chain uses TRBV11-3 with TRBJ1-2, with 7 nucleotides matching TRBD1. The germline gives CDR1 SGHNT, CDR2 YENEEA. Unmatched junction bases numbered 11, after V lost 4 bases and J lost 6 bases. The CDR3 covers 15 residues. The CDR3 nucleotides are TGTGCCAGCAGCTGGAGGGAGGGGGCTCGGCATGGCTACACCTTC. Its translation: CASSWREGARHGYTF.

The CDR3 DNA is TGTGCCAGCGGTACCGGGACAGGGGGTAACTATGGCTACACCTTC. Protein product: CASGTGTGGNYGYTF. V is TRBV6-5 and J is TRBJ1-2; 11 nucleotides agree with TRBD1. Unmatched junction bases numbered 6, after V lost 8 bases and J lost 1 base. CDR1 MNHEY and CDR2 SVGAGI come from the germline V gene. The CDR3 has 15 residues.

The chain joins TRBV6-1 to TRBJ1-4, with 7 bases lining up with TRBD1. This CDR3 has 15 residues. Germline-derived CDR1 and CDR2 are MNHNS and SASEGT. With V trimmed by 0 bases and J by 8 bases, 6 bases remained unmatched. The CDR3 sequence: CASSEAQGTAEKLFF. The CDR3 DNA reads as TGTGCCAGCAGTGAAGCTCAAGGGACAGCAGAAAAACTGTTTTTT.

This sequence joins TRBV15 and TRBJ2-5; D is undetermined. The germline V gene encodes CDR1 LNHNV and CDR2 YYDKDF (reference sequence). V shed 5 bases and J shed 4 bases, with 8 bases lying between them. CDR3 length: 12 amino acids. DNA for the CDR3: TGTGCCACCAGCGGTTCTAGAGAGACCCAGTACTTC. Protein sequence: CATSGSRETQYF.

The rearrangement links TRBV6-1 to TRBJ1-1; 10 nucleotides match TRBD1. V gave up 3 bases and J gave up 3 bases; unmatched junction bases: 1. Germline assignment: CDR1 MNHNS and CDR2 SASEGT. CDR3 length: 14 residues. The CDR3 DNA follows: TGTGCCAGCAGTGAGACAGGGGGCTACACTGAAGCTTTCTTT. This encodes CASSETGGYTEAFF.

This rearrangement joins TRBV13 to TRBJ2-3; D might be TRBD1 (5 bases). The CDR3 spans 12 residues. Deletions cut 8 bases from V and 10 bases from J, with 16 bases between. Germline CDR1 is PRHDT and CDR2 is FYEKMQ (reference sequence). The CDR3 reads CASGQGSVSQYF. The CDR3 coding sequence is TGTGCCAGCGGTCAGGGTTCAGTCTCGCAGTATTTT.

The V and J genes are TRBV27 and TRBJ1-6; D call uncertain. Trimming removed 8 bases from V and 1 base from J, with 6 bases in between. The CDR3 consists of 13 residues. Per the germline V gene, CDR1 is MNHEY and CDR2 is SMNVEV (reference sequence). The CDR3 loop reads CASWLSYNSPLHF. The CDR3 DNA follows: TGTGCCAGCTGGCTATCCTATAATTCACCCCTCCACTTT.

The rearrangement joins TRBV5-8 to TRBJ1-2, with D tentatively TRBD1 (6 bases). V was pared by 0 bases and J by 8 bases, with 11 bases between. Germline CDR1 and CDR2: SGHTS and YDEGEE. CDR3 length: 13 amino acids. This CDR3 is CASSLVGAWGYTF. CDR3 DNA sequence: TGTGCCAGCAGCTTGGTGGGGGCTTGGGGCTACACCTTC.

J is TRBJ1-1 and V is TRBV4-2; a possible D gene is TRBD1 (6 bases). Germline-derived CDR1 and CDR2 are LGHNA and YNFKEQ. V was cut by 4 bases and J by 4 bases, with 10 bases left in between. The CDR3 spans 13 residues. The CDR3 reads CASSRGGSTEAFF. The CDR3 bases are TGTGCCAGCAGCCGAGGGGGGAGCACTGAAGCTTTCTTT.

The chain uses TRBV11-3 and TRBJ1-1; D is undetermined. CDR1 is SGHNT, CDR2 YENEEA, per germline. Trimming left V 6 bases short and J 0 bases short, with 11 bases between. The CDR3 runs 14 residues. The CDR3 DNA reads as TGTGCCAGCAGTCCGGGCCAGATGAACACTGAAGCTTTCTTT. This codes for CASSPGQMNTEAFF.

This clone came up once. This CDR3 reads CASSLDTGGNTIYF. Written as DNA, the CDR3 is TGCGCCAGCAGCTTGGACACCGGGGGAAACACCATATATTTT. This sequence joins TRBV5-1 and TRBJ1-3; D is uncertain. Trimming left V 0 bases short and J 4 bases short, with 8 bases between. Germline-derived CDR1 and CDR2 are SGHRS and YFSETQ. The CDR3 is 14 amino acids. The variable domain in full, completed from reference TRBV5-1 and TRBJ1-3, reads KAGVTQTPRYLIKTRGQQVTLSCSPISGHRSVSWYQQTPGQGLQFLFEYFSETQRNKGNFPGRFSGRQFSNSRSEMNVSTLELGDSALYLCASSLDTGGNTIYFGEGSWLTVV.

The chain links TRBV5-4 to TRBJ2-6; TRBD1 matches at 10 bases. This CDR3 is built from 16 residues. V lost 4 bases to trimming and J lost 2 bases; unmatched junction nucleotides: 3. CDR1 is SGHNT and CDR2 is YYREEE in the germline V gene (reference sequence). CDR3 residues: CASSRQGAAGANVLTF. CDR3 nucleotide sequence: TGTGCCAGCAGCAGACAGGGGGCAGCTGGGGCCAACGTCCTGACTTTC. Looking up the rest from reference TRBV5-4 and TRBJ2-6 gives the full variable domain: ETGVTQSPTHLIKTRGQQVTLRCSSQSGHNTVSWYQQALGQGPQFIFQYYREEENGRGNFPPRFSGLQFPNYSSELNVNALELDDSALYLCASSRQGAAGANVLTFGAGSRLTVL.

This chain uses TRBV11-2 with TRBJ2-3; no clear D gene. Germline V gene lookup returns CDR1 SGHAT and CDR2 FQNNGV. The CDR3 length is 14 residues. The ends were cut back, 2 bases at V and 3 bases at J, with 9 bases in the middle. The CDR3 DNA reads TGTGCCAGCAGCTTAAATGGATTAACAGATACGCAGTATTTT. Translated, it gives CASSLNGLTDTQYF.

The V and J genes are TRBV25-1 and TRBJ2-2; D unclear. The CDR3 sequence is 12 residues long. The V end lost 1 base, the J end lost 8 bases, and 5 bases lay between the germline ends. The V gene's germline CDR1 is MGHDK and CDR2 SYGVNS. As DNA, the CDR3 is TGTGCCAGCAGTGAATTCTCGGGGGAGCTGTTTTTT. Translation: CASSEFSGELFF.

This rearrangement joins TRBV5-6 to TRBJ1-5, with a weak D call TRBD1 (6 bases). The CDR3 loop spans 15 amino acids. Germline V lookup: CDR1 SGHDT, CDR2 YYEEEE. V was shortened by 1 base and J by 2 bases, with 10 bases between the two germline ends. CDR3 bases: TGTGCCAGCAGCTTGACAGGGCGGGGCAATCAGCCCCAGCATTTT. Residues: CASSLTGRGNQPQHF. Together with reference TRBV5-6 and TRBJ1-5, the CDR3 gives the full variable domain: DAGVTQSPTHLIKTRGQQVTLRCSPKSGHDTVSWYQQALGQGPQFIFQYYEEEERQRGNFPDRFSGHQFPNYSSELNVNALLLGDSALYLCASSLTGRGNQPQHFGDGTRLSIL.

This sequence joins TRBV4-2 and TRBJ1-1, with a possible D match to TRBD1 (5 bases). The CDR3 sequence is 15 residues long. V gave up 4 bases and J gave up 1 base, with 13 bases separating them. CDR1 and CDR2 (germline): LGHNA, YNFKEQ. CDR3 sequence (DNA): TGTGCCAGCAGCCCGGGATTTACAGGGAACACTGAAGCTTTCTTT. Translating it yields CASSPGFTGNTEAFF.

This sequence joins TRBV11-3 and TRBJ2-1, with a tentative D call TRBD1 (5 bases). This CDR3 spans 15 amino acids. V was shortened by 5 bases and J by 0 bases, with 11 bases between the two germline ends. Germline V gene sequence: CDR1 SGHNT, CDR2 YENEEA. The CDR3 is CASSPKTVSYNEQFF. The DNA for the CDR3 is TGTGCCAGCAGCCCCAAGACAGTCTCCTACAATGAGCAGTTCTTC.

The chain couples TRBV24-1 to TRBJ2-5; D gene ambiguous. The CDR3 has 13 amino acids. V was shortened by 2 bases and J by 5 bases, with 8 bases between the two germline ends. Germline assignment: CDR1 KGHDR and CDR2 SFDVKD. DNA of the CDR3: TGTGCCACCAGTGATTACGTCGACGAGACCCAGTACTTC. Encoded protein: CATSDYVDETQYF.

This chain connects TRBV4-1 to TRBJ1-5, with no clear D. The V and J ends lost 0 bases and 2 bases respectively, with 23 bases between them. The germline V gene has CDR1 MGHRA and CDR2 YSYEKL. The CDR3 extends over 20 amino acids. The CDR3 DNA reads as TGCGCCAGCAGCCAAGAGTTGAGGGCGAGGGTTTCGAGGGGCAATCAGCCCCAGCATTTT. This translates into CASSQELRARVSRGNQPQHF.